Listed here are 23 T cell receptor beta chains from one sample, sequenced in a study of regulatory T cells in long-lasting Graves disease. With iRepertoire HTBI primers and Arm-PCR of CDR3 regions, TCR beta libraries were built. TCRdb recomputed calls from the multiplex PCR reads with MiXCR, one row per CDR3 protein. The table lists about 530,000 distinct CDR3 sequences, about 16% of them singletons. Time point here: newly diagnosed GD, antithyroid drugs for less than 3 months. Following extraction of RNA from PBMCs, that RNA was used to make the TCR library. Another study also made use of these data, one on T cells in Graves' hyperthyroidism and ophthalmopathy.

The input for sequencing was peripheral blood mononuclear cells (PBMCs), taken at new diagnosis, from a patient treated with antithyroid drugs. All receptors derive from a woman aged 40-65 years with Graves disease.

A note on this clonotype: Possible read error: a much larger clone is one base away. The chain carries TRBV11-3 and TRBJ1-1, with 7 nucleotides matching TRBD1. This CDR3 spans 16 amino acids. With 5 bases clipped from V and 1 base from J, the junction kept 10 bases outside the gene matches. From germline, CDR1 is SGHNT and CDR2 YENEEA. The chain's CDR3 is CASSPRSTGSNTEAFF. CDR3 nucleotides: TGTGCCAGCAGCCCTCGATCGACAGGGTCGAACACTGAAGCTTTCTTT.

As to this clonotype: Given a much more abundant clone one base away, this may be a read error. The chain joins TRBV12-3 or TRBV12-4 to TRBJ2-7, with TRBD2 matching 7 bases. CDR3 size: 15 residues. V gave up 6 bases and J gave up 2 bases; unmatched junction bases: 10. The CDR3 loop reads CASSLPTGGTYEQYF. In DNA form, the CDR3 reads TGTGCCAGCAGCCTCCCCACGGGGGGAACCTACGAGCAGTACTTC.

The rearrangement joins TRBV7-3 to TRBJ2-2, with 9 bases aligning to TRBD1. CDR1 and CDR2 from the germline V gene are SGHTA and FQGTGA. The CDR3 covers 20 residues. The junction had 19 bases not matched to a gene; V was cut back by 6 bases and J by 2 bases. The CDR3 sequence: CASSPGQGRTQPHNTGELFF. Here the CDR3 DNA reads TGTGCCAGCAGTCCCGGACAGGGGCGAACTCAACCCCATAACACCGGGGAGCTGTTTTTT.

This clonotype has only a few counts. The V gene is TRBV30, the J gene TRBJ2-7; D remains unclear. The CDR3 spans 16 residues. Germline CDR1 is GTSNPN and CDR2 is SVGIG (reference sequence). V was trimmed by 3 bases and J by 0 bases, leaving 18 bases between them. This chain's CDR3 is CAWRSPQGGRSYEQYF. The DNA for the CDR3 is TGTGCCTGGAGGTCTCCTCAAGGTGGGCGCTCCTACGAGCAGTACTTC.

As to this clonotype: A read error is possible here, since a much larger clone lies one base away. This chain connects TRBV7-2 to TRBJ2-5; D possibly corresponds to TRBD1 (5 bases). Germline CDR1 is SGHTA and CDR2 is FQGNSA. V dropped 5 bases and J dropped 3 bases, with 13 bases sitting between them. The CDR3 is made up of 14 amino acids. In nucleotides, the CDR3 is TGTGCCAGCAGCCCGCTGACAGAGAAAGAGACCCAGTACTTC. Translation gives CASSPLTEKETQYF.

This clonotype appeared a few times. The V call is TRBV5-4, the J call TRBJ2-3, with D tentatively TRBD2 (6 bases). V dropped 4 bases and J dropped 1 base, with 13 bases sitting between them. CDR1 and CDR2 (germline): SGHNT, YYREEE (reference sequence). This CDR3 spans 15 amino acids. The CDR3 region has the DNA TGTGCCAGCAGCAACGACGGGGGAGGCACAGATACGCAGTATTTT. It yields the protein CASSNDGGGTDTQYF.

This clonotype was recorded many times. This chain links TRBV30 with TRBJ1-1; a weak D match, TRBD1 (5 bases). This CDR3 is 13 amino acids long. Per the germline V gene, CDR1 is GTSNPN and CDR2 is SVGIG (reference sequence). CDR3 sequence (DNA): TGTGCGTTTGCACAGGCCCCGAACACTGAAGCTTTCTTT. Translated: CAFAQAPNTEAFF.

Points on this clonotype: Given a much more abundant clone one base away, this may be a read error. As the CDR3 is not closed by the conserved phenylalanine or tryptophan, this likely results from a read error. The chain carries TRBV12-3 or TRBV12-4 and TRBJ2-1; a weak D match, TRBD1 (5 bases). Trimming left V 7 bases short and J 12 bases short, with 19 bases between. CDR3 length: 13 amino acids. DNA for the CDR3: TGTGCCAGCAATCTGCAGGGCAAGGGTACGCAGTTCCTC. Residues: CASNLQGKGTQFL.

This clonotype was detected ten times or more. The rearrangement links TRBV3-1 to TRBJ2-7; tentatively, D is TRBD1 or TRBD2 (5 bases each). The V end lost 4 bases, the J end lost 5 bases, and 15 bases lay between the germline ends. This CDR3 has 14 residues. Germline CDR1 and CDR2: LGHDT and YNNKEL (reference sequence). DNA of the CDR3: TGTGCCAGCAGCCGGGGCCCCACGAGGGACGAGCAGTACTTC. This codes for CASSRGPTRDEQYF.

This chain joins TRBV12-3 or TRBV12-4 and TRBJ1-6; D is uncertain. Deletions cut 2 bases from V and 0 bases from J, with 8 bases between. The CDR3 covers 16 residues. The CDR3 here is CASSLSGTSYNSPLHF. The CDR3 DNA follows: TGTGCCAGCAGTTTAAGCGGTACCTCCTATAATTCACCCCTCCACTTT.

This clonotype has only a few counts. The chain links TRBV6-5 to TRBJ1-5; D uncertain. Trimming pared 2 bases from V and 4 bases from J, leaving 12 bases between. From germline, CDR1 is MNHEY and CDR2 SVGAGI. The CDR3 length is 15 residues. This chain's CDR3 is CASSYRQNENQPQHF. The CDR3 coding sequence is TGTGCCAGCAGTTACCGGCAAAACGAGAATCAGCCCCAGCATTTT.

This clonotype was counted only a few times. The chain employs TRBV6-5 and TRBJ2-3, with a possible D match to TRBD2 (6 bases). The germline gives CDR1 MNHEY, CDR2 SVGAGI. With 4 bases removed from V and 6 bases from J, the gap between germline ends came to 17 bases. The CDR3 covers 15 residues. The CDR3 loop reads CASSSTNGLADTQYF. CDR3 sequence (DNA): TGTGCCAGCAGTTCCACGAATGGGCTAGCGGATACGCAGTATTTT.

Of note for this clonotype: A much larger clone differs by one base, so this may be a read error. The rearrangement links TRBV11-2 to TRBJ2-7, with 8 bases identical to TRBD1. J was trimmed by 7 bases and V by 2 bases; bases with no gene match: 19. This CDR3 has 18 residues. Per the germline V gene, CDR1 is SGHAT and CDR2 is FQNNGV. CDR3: CASSLLAPSRGQGNEQYF. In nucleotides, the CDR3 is TGTGCCAGCAGCTTACTTGCCCCATCCAGGGGGCAGGGGAATGAGCAGTACTTC.

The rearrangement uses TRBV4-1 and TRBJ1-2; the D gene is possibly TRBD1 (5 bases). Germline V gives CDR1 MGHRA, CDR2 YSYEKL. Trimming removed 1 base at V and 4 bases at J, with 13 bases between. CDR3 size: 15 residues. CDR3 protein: CASSQGPFGAYGYTF. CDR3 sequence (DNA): TGCGCCAGCAGCCAAGGGCCCTTCGGGGCCTATGGCTACACCTTC.

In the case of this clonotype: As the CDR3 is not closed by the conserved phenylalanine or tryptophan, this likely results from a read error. CDR3 sequence reads: CASSIQGAAGETQYL. The CDR3 nucleotides are TGTGCCAGCAGCATACAGGGGGCCGCGGGAGAGACCCAGTACCTC. The rearrangement joins TRBV6-2 or TRBV6-3 to TRBJ2-5; 9 bases line up with TRBD1. The CDR3 contains 15 residues. Trimming at V came to 6 bases and at J to 4 bases, leaving 9 bases not matched to a gene. CDR1 and CDR2 (germline): MNHEY, SVGEGT.

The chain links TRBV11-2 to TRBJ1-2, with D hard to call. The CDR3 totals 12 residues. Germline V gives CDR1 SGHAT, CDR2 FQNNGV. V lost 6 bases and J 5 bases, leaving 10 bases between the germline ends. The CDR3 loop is CASSYEAYGYTF. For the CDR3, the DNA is TGTGCCAGCAGTTACGAGGCTTATGGCTACACCTTC.

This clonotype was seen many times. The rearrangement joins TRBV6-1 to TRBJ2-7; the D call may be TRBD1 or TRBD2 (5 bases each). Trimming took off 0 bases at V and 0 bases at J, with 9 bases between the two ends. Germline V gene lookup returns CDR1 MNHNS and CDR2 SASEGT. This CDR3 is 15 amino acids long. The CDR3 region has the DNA TGTGCCAGCAGTGAAGCCCCGGGGCGCTCCTACGAGCAGTACTTC. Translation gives CASSEAPGRSYEQYF.

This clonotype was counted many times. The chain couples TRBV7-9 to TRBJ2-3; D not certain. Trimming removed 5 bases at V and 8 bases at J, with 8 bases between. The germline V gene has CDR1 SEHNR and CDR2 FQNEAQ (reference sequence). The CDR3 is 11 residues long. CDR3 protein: CASSPTTTQYF. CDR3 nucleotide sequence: TGTGCCAGCAGCCCGACAACTACGCAGTATTTT.

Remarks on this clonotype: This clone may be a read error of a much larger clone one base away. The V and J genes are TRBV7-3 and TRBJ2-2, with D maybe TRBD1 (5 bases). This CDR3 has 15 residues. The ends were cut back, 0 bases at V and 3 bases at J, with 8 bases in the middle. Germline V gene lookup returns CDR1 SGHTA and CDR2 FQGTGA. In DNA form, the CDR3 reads TGTGCCAGCAGCTTAACGGGGCATCACACCGGGGAGCTGTTTTTT. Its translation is CASSLTGHHTGELFF.

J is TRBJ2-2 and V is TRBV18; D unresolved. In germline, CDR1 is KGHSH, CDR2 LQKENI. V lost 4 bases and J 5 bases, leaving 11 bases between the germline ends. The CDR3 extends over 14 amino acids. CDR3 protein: CASSHKMETGELFF. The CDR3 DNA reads TGTGCCAGCTCACACAAGATGGAGACCGGGGAGCTGTTTTTT.

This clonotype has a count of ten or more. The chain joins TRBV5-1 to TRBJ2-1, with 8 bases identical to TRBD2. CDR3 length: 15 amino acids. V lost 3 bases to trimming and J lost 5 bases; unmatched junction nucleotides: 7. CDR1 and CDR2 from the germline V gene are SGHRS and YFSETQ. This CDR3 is CASSSAGAGNNEQFF. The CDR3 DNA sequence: TGCGCCAGCAGCTCAGCGGGGGCGGGGAACAATGAGCAGTTCTTC.

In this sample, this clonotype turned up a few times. The DNA for the CDR3 is TGTGCCAGCAGTTTAGTAGGAGCGGGGGGGGCCTACGAGCAGTACTTC. It is translated as CASSLVGAGGAYEQYF. The rearrangement joins TRBV28 to TRBJ2-7; 10 positions agree with TRBD2. J gave up 2 bases and V 2 bases, and 6 bases lay outside the gene matches. Germline CDR1 reads MDHEN; CDR2 reads SYDVKM. The CDR3 runs to 16 residues.

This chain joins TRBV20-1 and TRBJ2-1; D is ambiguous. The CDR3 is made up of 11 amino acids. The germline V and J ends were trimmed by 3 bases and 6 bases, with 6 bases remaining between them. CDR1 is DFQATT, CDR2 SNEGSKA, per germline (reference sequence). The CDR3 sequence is CSASDFNEQFF. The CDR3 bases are TGCAGTGCTAGTGACTTCAATGAGCAGTTCTTC.